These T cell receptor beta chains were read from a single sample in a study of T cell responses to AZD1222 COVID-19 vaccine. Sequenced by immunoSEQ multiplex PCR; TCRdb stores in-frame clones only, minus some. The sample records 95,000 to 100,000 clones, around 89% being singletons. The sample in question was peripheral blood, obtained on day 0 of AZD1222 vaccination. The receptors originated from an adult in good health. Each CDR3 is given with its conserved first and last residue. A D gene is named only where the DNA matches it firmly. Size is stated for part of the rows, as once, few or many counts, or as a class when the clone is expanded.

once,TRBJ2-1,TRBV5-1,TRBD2,TGCGCCAGCAGCCCCCTTGGCGGGGGGCTTCTCAATGAGCAGTTCTTC,CASSPLGGGLLNEQFF
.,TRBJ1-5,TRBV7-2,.,TGTGCCAGCAGCCAAAGTTTTGGTTCAATTAGCTCCAATCAGCCCCAGCATTTT,CASSQSFGSISSNQPQHF
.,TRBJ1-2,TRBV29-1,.,TGCAGCGTTGAAAGGTCTGCTAACTATGGCTACACCTTC,CSVERSANYGYTF
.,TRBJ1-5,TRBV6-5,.,TGTGCCAGCAGTTACAGGCCGTACAATCAGCCCCAGCATTTT,CASSYRPYNQPQHF
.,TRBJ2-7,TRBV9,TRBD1,TGTGCCAGCAGCCCTACGCCGGGACAGGGGTTCTCCGAGCAGTACTTC,CASSPTPGQGFSEQYF
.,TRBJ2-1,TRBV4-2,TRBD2,TGTGCCAGCAGCCAAGACGCTAGCGGGGGCTACAATGAGCAGTTCTTC,CASSQDASGGYNEQFF
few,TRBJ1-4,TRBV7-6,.,TGTGCCAGCAGCTTCAGCGGGACGGGGAATGAAAAACTGTTTTTT,CASSFSGTGNEKLFF
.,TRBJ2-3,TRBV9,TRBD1,TGTGCCAGCAGCGCCCGGGACAGCTTCCGAGGGGCAGATACGCAGTATTTT,CASSARDSFRGADTQYF
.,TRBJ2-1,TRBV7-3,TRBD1,TGTGCCAGCAGCTCGTATGAGGGGGCCGCTGAGCAGTTCTTC,CASSSYEGAAEQFF
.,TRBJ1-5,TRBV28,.,TGTGCCAGCAGTTTACCCCAAGGGACGGTTTTAAGCAATCAGCCCCAGCATTTT,CASSLPQGTVLSNQPQHF
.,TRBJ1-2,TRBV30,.,TGTGCCTGGAGTGTACGTGTCTCTGGCTACACCTTC,CAWSVRVSGYTF
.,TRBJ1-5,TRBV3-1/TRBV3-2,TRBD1,TGTGCCAGCAGCCAGGACAGGGGGCGAGGTCAGCCCCAGCATTTT,CASSQDRGRGQPQHF
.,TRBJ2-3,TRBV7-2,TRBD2,TGTGCCAGCAGCACTAGACTAGCGGGTAACACAGATACGCAGTATTTT,CASSTRLAGNTDTQYF
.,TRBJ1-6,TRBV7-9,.,TGTGCCAGCAGCACCCGCGGAGACTCACCCCTCCACTTT,CASSTRGDSPLHF
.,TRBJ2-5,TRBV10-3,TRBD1,TGTGCCATCAATAGGGGGACAGGGGGTCAAGAGACCCAGTACTTC,CAINRGTGGQETQYF
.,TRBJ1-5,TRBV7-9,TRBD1,TGTGCCATCTGGGACAGCCCTGGTGGGCCCCAGCATTTT,CAIWDSPGGPQHF
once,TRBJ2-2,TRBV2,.,TGTGCCAGCAGTGCTGATGCCACCGGGGAGCTGTTTTTT,CASSADATGELFF
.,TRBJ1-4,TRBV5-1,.,TGCGCCAGCAGCGGAAACCGGGACCCGGGGGAAAAACTGTTTTTT,CASSGNRDPGEKLFF
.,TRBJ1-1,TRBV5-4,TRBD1,TGTGCCAGCAGCGGCGACAGGGTCAGCAACACTGAAGCTTTCTTT,CASSGDRVSNTEAFF
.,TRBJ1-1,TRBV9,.,TGTGCCAGCAGCGTAGGACTTCTTGGGGGAGACGCTGAAGCTTTCTTT,CASSVGLLGGDAEAFF